These 18 T cell receptor beta chains came from one sample sequenced in a study of tumor-infiltrating lymphocytes in primary liver carcinoma. Starting from roughly 0.5 ug of total RNA, TCR beta cDNA was produced with a primer in the constant region. Slightly modified ARM-PCR with three nested multiplex PCR rounds yielded TCR beta libraries. Amplification in the first two PCR rounds was performed using TRBV1-TRBV30 forward primers and a C-beta reverse primer for around 11 cycles each. Via MiXCR, TCRdb re-called the multiplex PCR reads, giving one row per CDR3 protein. The table shows around 210,000 distinct CDR3 sequences, with 65% occurring only once. Out of unsorted whole blood came the blood RNA, and germline DNA was extracted as well. Material: peripheral blood. These receptors all stem from a woman aged 55-69 years with primary liver carcinoma and hepatitis B virus infection.

In the case of this clonotype: With a much larger clone just one base away, this may be a read error. Here the CDR3 DNA reads TGTGCCAGCAGTCGACAGAACTCTGGAAACACCACATATTTT. It is translated as CASSRQNSGNTTYF. V gene TRBV6-5 combines with J gene TRBJ1-3; tentatively, D is TRBD1 (5 bases). This CDR3 region has 14 residues. Germline V gives CDR1 MNHEY, CDR2 SVGAGI.

With regard to this clonotype: The conserved final phenylalanine or tryptophan is absent from the CDR3, which likely points to a read error. This sequence joins TRBV11-2 and TRBJ1-4; 7 nucleotides line up with TRBD1. The CDR3 is made up of 15 amino acids. Germline V gives CDR1 SGHAT, CDR2 FQNNGV. CDR3 amino acids: CASSLEGGENEELFL. The CDR3 DNA follows: TGTGCCAGCAGCTTAGAAGGGGGCGAAAATGAAGAACTGTTTCTT.

Of note for this clonotype: The junction departs from the called germline gene at one end, perhaps through a read error. The chain employs TRBV11-2 and TRBJ2-1; possibly TRBD2 for D (5 bases). This CDR3 has 13 residues. Germline V gives CDR1 SGHAT, CDR2 FQNNGV. CDR3 protein: CASGLDRDDEQFF. CDR3 sequence (DNA): TGCGCCAGCGGCTTAGATAGGGATGATGAGCAGTTCTTC.

Concerning this clonotype itself: This may arise from a read error, as a much more abundant clone is one base away. This rearrangement joins TRBV6-1 to TRBJ2-2; D ambiguous. Trimming removed 8 bases from V and 0 bases from J, with 10 bases in between. This CDR3 is 14 amino acids long. Germline loops: CDR1 MNHNS, CDR2 SASEGT. The chain's CDR3 is CASERTSNTGELFF. CDR3 coding DNA: TGTGCCAGCGAGAGGACCTCGAACACCGGGGAGCTGTTTTTT.

As regards this clonotype: This may stem from a read error, because a much larger clone lies one nucleotide away. V usage is TRBV5-4 and J usage is TRBJ2-7, with D unclear. Trimming took off 4 bases at V and 9 bases at J, with 26 bases between the two ends. The CDR3 is made up of 16 amino acids. Looked up from germline, CDR1 is SGHNT and CDR2 is YYREEE (reference sequence). The CDR3 coding sequence is TGTGCCAGCAGCGGATCGTCCTCCCTCCTGGGCGACGTGCAGTACTTC. It specifies CASSGSSSLLGDVQYF.

The V call is TRBV11-3, the J call TRBJ2-7, with D unresolved. The CDR3 has 14 amino acids. Germline V gives CDR1 SGHNT, CDR2 YENEEA. V was trimmed by 2 bases and J by 0 bases, leaving 8 bases between them. The CDR3 loop reads CASSLTCVSYEQYF. Here the CDR3 DNA reads TGTGCCAGCAGCTTAACGTGCGTCTCCTACGAGCAGTACTTC. Full variable domain (missing parts from reference TRBV11-3 and TRBJ2-7): EAGVVQSPRYKIIEKKQPVAFWCNPISGHNTLYWYLQNLGQGPELLIRYENEEAVDDSQLPKDRFSAERLKGVDSTLKIQPAELGDSAVYLCASSLTCVSYEQYFGPGTRLTVT.

Points on this clonotype: One end of the junction fails to match germline, which may point to a read error. This chain joins TRBV5-8 and TRBJ2-2; 11 bases match TRBD2. Germline lookup yields CDR1 SGHTS and CDR2 YDEGEE. There are 16 residues in the CDR3. The CDR3 DNA reads TGTGCCGGCAGCACCCTCGGGACTAGCGGCACCGGGGAGCTGTTTTTT. It translates to CAGSTLGTSGTGELFF.

Details on this clonotype: The junction and the germline gene differ at one end; a read error may be behind it. This chain connects TRBV11-2 to TRBJ2-3, with TRBD1 identical over 8 bases. The CDR3 is 15 amino acids. Germline V lookup: CDR1 SGHAT, CDR2 FQNNGV. For the CDR3, the DNA is TGTGCCGGCAGTGAACGGGACAGGCACACAGATACGCAGTATTTT. Encoded protein: CAGSERDRHTDTQYF.

The rearrangement joins TRBV5-1 to TRBJ2-5; either TRBD1 or TRBD2 may fit D (6 bases each). CDR3 length equals 15 residues. CDR1 and CDR2 from the germline V gene are SGHRS and YFSETQ. Trimming took off 4 bases at V and 5 bases at J, with 18 bases between the two ends. The CDR3 here is CASSIGGQGMETQYF. CDR3 DNA: TGCGCCAGCAGCATTGGGGGGCAGGGTATGGAGACCCAGTACTTC.

On this clonotype: This sequence may be a read error, since a much larger clone differs from it by one base. The chain joins TRBV11-1 to TRBJ2-7; 11 bases are a match to TRBD1. Looked up from germline, CDR1 is SGHAT and CDR2 is FQDESV (reference sequence). The CDR3 sequence is 15 residues long. Trimming at V came to 7 bases and at J to 5 bases, leaving 10 bases not matched to a gene. CDR3 bases: TGTGCCAGCAACCACCCGGGACAGGGGGGGAACGAGCAGTACTTC. Encoded protein: CASNHPGQGGNEQYF.

Note on this clonotype: Just one base apart from a much larger clone, this may be a read error. The chain employs TRBV5-5 and TRBJ1-5; D remains ambiguous. CDR1 is SGHKS, CDR2 YYEKEE, per germline (reference sequence). Trimming pared 0 bases from V and 1 base from J, leaving 8 bases between. The CDR3 is made up of 15 amino acids. In nucleotides, the CDR3 is TGTGCCAGCAGCTTGGAGGAAGGAAGCAATCAGCCCCAGCATTTT. Translating it yields CASSLEEGSNQPQHF. Drawing the rest from reference TRBV5-5 and TRBJ1-5, the complete variable domain is DAGVTQSPTHLIKTRGQQVTLRCSPISGHKSVSWYQQVLGQGPQFIFQYYEKEERGRGNFPDRFSARQFPNYSSELNVNALLLGDSALYLCASSLEEGSNQPQHFGDGTRLSIL.

The chain has TRBV6-5 and TRBJ1-5; D is ambiguous. V gave up 4 bases and J gave up 9 bases, with 13 bases separating them. Germline lookup yields CDR1 MNHEY and CDR2 SVGAGI. The CDR3 spans 13 residues. The CDR3, as DNA: TGTGCCAGCAGTTTGTCCAGGAGATGGCCCCAGCATTTT. This encodes CASSLSRRWPQHF.

With respect to this clonotype: The junction departs from germline at one end; a sequencing error may be responsible. The chain uses TRBV29-1 and TRBJ1-1; D remains ambiguous. The CDR3 consists of 13 residues. Germline lookup yields CDR1 SQVTM and CDR2 ANQGSEA. The CDR3 is CSVEDMVDTEAFF. In DNA, the CDR3 is TGCAGCGTGGAAGACATGGTGGACACTGAAGCTTTCTTT.

This sequence joins TRBV4-1 and TRBJ1-2, with 9 bases identical to TRBD1. With 5 bases clipped from V and 4 bases from J, the junction kept 5 bases outside the gene matches. Germline V lookup: CDR1 MGHRA, CDR2 YSYEKL. The CDR3 is made up of 14 amino acids. DNA for the CDR3: TGCGCCAGCAGCGGGGAGGACAGGGGCTATGGCTACACCTTC. Protein sequence: CASSGEDRGYGYTF.

To note about this clonotype: One junction end disagrees with the germline gene, perhaps due to a read error. V is TRBV6-2 or TRBV6-3 and J is TRBJ1-2; no clear D gene. Germline-derived CDR1 and CDR2 are MNHEY and SVGEGT. This CDR3 has 15 amino acids. The CDR3 here is CASNYSPEISEGYTF. The CDR3 DNA is TGTGCCAGCAATTACTCGCCGGAGATTTCGGAGGGCTACACCTTC.

Note on this clonotype: The junction and the germline gene differ at one end; a read error may be behind it. The chain carries TRBV5-6 and TRBJ1-2; D remains unclear. The CDR3 has 16 amino acids. The germline V gene has CDR1 SGHDT and CDR2 YYEEEE. This CDR3 reads CVSSSYRAIIKGGYTF. The CDR3 region has the DNA TGTGTCAGCAGCTCTTACCGGGCTATTATTAAAGGGGGCTACACCTTC.

This chain joins TRBV11-2 and TRBJ2-7; D gene ambiguous. Trimming cost V 9 bases and J 5 bases, with 17 bases left between them. Germline CDR1 and CDR2: SGHAT and FQNNGV. CDR3 length: 13 amino acids. The CDR3 loop is CARRLPVTHEQYF. The CDR3 DNA sequence: TGTGCCAGGAGGTTACCAGTCACTCACGAGCAGTACTTC.

In its sample, this clonotype was seen many times. The rearrangement joins TRBV28 to TRBJ2-1, with D possibly being TRBD1 or TRBD2 (5 bases each). The CDR3 runs to 13 residues. V was pared by 8 bases and J by 4 bases, with 12 bases between. Germline V gives CDR1 MDHEN, CDR2 SYDVKM. As DNA, the CDR3 is TGTGCCAGCGGGGGTTGGGGGTACAATGAGCAGTTCTTC. Translation gives CASGGWGYNEQFF.